Below, one TCR beta chain is given with its context. Its antigen is as yet unknown. The record originates from a study of shared clonotypes between healthy human individuals. Study-level points and caveats: For naive CD4 cells, roughly 5% of clonotypes were shared across a handful of donors.

Sorted subsets were amplified in replicate PCRs using about 200 ng DNA, some 31,000 T cell genomes. Sequencing used immunoSEQ multiplex PCR; TCRdb keeps in-frame clones, though not all of them. The table shows about 1.4 million clones, with approximately 96% occurring only once. The receptor was isolated from a man aged 25 to 40 in good health. The sequenced sample consisted of naive CD4+ T cells sorted from blood. Subset: CD45RA+ positively selected.

This CDR3 is CASRYSGANVLTF. In nucleotides, the CDR3 is TGTGCCAGTCGTTACTCTGGGGCCAACGTCCTGACTTTC. V and J are TRBV9 and TRBJ2-6, with D unresolved. The CDR3 sequence is 13 residues long. CDR1 and CDR2 from the germline V gene are SGDLS and YYNGEE. Trimming removed 8 bases at V and 0 bases at J, with 6 bases between.